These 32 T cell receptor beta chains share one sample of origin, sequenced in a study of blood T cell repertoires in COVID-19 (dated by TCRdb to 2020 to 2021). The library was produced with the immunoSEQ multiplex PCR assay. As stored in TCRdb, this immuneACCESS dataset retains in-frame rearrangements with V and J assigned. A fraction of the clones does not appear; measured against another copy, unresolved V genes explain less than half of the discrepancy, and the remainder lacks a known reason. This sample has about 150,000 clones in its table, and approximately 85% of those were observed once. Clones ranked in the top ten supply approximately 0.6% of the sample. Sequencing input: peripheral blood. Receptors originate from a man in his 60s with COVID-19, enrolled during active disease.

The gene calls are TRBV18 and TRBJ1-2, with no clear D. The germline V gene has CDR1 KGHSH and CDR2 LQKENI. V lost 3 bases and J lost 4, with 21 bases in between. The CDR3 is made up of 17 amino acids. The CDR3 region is CASSPYATVTPTYGYTF. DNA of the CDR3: TGTGCCAGCTCACCGTATGCAACAGTCACCCCGACCTATGGCTACACCTTC.

The chain's CDR3 is CASNPFTELNTEAFF. CDR3 in DNA: TGTGCCAGCAATCCCTTCACAGAACTGAACACTGAAGCTTTCTTT. The V and J genes are TRBV6-5 and TRBJ1-1, with D hard to call. V lost 7 bases, J lost 0 bases, and 15 bases lay in between. Germline V CDR1 and CDR2: MNHEY, SVGAGI. The CDR3 loop spans 15 amino acids.

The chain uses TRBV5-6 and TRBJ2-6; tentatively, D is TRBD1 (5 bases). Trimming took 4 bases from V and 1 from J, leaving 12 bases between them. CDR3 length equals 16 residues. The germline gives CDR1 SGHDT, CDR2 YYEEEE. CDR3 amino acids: CASSLYQGSGANVLTF. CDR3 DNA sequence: TGTGCCAGCAGCCTATACCAGGGATCTGGGGCCAACGTCCTGACTTTC.

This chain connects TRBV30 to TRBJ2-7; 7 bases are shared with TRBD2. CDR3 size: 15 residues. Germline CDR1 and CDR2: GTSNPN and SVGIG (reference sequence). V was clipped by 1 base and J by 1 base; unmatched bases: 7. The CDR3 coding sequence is TGTGCCTGGAGTGGCCGGGACTACCGATCCTACGAGCAGTACTTC. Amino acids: CAWSGRDYRSYEQYF.

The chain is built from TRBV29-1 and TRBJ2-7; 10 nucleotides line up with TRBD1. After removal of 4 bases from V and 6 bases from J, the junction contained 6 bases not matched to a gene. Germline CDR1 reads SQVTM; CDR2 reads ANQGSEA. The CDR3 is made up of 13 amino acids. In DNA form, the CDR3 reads TGCAGCGTTGCCTATGGGACAGGGGCCGAGCAGTACTTC. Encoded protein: CSVAYGTGAEQYF.

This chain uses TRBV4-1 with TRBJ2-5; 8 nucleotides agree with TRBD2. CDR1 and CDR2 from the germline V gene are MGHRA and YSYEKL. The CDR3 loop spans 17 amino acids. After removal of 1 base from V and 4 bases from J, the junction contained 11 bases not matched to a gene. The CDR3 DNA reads TGCGCCAGCAGCCAAGGGGCCAGCGGGAGAGTCACAGAGACCCAGTACTTC. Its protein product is CASSQGASGRVTETQYF.

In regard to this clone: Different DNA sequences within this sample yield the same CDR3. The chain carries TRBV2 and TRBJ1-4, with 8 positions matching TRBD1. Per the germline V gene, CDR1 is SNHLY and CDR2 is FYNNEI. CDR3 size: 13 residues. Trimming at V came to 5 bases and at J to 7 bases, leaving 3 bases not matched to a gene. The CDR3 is CASSPGGGEKLFF. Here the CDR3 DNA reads TGTGCCAGCAGTCCAGGGGGCGGTGAAAAACTGTTTTTT.

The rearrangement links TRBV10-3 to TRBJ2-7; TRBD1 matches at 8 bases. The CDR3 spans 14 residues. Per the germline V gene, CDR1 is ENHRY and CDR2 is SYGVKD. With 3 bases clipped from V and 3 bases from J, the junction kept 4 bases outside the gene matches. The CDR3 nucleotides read TGTGCCATCAGTGAAGACAGGGGTCTCTACGAGCAGTACTTC. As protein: CAISEDRGLYEQYF.

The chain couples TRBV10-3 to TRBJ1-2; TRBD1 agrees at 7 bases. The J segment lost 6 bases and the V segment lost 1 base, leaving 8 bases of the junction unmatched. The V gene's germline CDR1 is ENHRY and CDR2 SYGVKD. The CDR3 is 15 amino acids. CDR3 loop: CAISELTGQLHGYTF. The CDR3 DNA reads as TGTGCCATCAGTGAGTTAACGGGACAGCTCCATGGCTACACCTTC.

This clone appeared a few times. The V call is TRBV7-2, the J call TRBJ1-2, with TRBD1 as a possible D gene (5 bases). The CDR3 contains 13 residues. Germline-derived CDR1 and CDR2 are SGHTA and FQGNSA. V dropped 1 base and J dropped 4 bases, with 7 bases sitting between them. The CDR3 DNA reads TGTGCCAGCAGCTTAGGACAGATCTATGGCTACACCTTC. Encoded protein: CASSLGQIYGYTF.

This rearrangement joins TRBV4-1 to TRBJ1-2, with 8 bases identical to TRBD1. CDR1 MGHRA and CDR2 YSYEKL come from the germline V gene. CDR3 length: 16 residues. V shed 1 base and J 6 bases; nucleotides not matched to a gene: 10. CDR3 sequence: CASSQGVDRGSDGYTF. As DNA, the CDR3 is TGCGCCAGCAGCCAAGGGGTCGACAGGGGTTCGGATGGCTACACCTTC.

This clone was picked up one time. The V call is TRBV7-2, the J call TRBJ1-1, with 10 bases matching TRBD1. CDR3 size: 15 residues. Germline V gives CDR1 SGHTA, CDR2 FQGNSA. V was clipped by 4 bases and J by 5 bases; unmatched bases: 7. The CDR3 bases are TGTGCCAGCAGCTCGAGGACAGGGGGGGATACTGAAGCTTTCTTT. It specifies CASSSRTGGDTEAFF.

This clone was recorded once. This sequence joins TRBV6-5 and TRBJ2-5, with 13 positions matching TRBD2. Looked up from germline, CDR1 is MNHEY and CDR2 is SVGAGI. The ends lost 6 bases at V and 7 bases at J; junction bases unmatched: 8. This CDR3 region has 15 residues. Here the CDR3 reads CASSQTSGGTVTQYF. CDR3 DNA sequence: TGTGCCAGCAGCCAGACTAGCGGGGGGACCGTGACCCAGTACTTC.

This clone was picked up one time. This CDR3 is CASSSPDRLTEAFF. In DNA, the CDR3 is TGTGCCAGCAGCTCCCCGGACAGGTTAACTGAAGCTTTCTTT. The chain couples TRBV14 to TRBJ1-1; 7 nucleotides match TRBD1. In germline, CDR1 is SGHDN, CDR2 FVKESK. V shed 5 bases and J 5 bases; nucleotides not matched to a gene: 8. The CDR3 runs to 14 residues.

The chain's CDR3 is CASSKEERHSYCHGYTF. CDR3 coding DNA: TGTGCCAGCAGCAAAGAGGAGCGCCATTCGTACTGTCATGGCTACACCTTC. The chain has TRBV21-1 and TRBJ1-2. TRBV21-1 is reported as a pseudogene. This CDR3 has 17 residues.

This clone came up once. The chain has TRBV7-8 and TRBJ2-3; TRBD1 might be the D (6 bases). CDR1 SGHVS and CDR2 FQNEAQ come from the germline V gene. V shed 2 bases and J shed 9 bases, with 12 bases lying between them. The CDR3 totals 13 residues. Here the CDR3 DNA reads TGTGCCAGCAGCTTAACAGGGTATGACACGCAGTATTTT. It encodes CASSLTGYDTQYF.

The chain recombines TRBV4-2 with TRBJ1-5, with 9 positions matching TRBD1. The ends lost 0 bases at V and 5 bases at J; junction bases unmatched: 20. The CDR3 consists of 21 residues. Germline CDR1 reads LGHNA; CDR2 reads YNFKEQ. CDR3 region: CASSQEGTQGAVAVGDQPQHF. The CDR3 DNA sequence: TGTGCCAGCAGCCAAGAGGGGACACAGGGGGCTGTGGCAGTGGGTGATCAGCCCCAGCATTTT.

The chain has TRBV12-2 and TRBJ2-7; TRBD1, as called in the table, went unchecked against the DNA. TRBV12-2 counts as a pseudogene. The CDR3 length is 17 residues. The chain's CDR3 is CASRPNSGVDSSYEQYF. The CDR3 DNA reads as TGTGCAAGTCGCCCGAACTCCGGAGTCGACAGCTCCTACGAGCAGTACTTC.

Here the CDR3 DNA reads TGTGCCAGCAGCCCCCGTTCCCTGACTAGCGGGGGGGCCCACGAGCAGTACTTC. It encodes CASSPRSLTSGGAHEQYF. The chain employs TRBV9 and TRBJ2-7, with TRBD2 identical over 14 bases. Germline CDR1 and CDR2: SGDLS and YYNGEE. V trimming: 4 bases; J trimming: 5 bases; junction bases outside the gene matches: 14. The CDR3 is 18 residues long. The full variable domain, with the rest looked up from reference TRBV9 and TRBJ2-7, is DSGVTQTPKHLITATGQRVTLRCSPRSGDLSVYWYQQSLDQGLQFLIQYYNGEERAKGNILERFSAQQFPDLHSELNLSSLELGDSALYFCASSPRSLTSGGAHEQYFGPGTRLTVT.

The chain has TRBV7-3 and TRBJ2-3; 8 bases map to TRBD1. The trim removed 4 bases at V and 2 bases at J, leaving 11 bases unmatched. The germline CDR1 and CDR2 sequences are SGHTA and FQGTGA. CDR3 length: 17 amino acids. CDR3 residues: CASSSGTGRGLTDTQYF. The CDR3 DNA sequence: TGTGCCAGCAGCTCAGGGACAGGTAGAGGACTCACAGATACGCAGTATTTT.

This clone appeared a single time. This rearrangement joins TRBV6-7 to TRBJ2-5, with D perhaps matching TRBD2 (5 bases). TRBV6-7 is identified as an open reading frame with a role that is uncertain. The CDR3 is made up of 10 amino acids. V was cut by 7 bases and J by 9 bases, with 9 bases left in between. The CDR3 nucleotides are TGTGCCAGCACCGGGCGGGCCCAGTACTTC. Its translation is CASTGRAQYF.

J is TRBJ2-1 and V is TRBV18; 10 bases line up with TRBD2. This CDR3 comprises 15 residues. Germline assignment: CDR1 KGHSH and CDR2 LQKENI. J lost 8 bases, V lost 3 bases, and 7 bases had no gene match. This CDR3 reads CASSPTAGGPHEQFF. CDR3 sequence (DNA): TGTGCCAGCTCACCGACAGCGGGAGGGCCCCATGAGCAGTTCTTC.

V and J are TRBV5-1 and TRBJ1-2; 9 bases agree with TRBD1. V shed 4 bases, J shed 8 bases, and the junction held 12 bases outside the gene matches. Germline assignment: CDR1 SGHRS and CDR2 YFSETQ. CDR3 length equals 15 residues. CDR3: CASSPSGTGSDGYTF. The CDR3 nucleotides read TGCGCCAGCAGCCCTTCTGGGACAGGGTCTGACGGCTACACCTTC.

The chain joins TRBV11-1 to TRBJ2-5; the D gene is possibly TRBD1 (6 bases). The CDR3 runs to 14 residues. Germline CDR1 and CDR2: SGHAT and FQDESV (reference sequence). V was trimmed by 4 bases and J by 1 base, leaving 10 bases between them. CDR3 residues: CASSSRQVQETQYF. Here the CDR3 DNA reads TGTGCCAGCAGCTCTAGACAGGTCCAAGAGACCCAGTACTTC. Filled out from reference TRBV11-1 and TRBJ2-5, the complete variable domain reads EAEVAQSPRYKITEKSQAVAFWCDPISGHATLYWYRQILGQGPELLVQFQDESVVDDSQLPKDRFSAERLKGVDSTLKIQPAELGDSAMYLCASSSRQVQETQYFGPGTRLLVL.

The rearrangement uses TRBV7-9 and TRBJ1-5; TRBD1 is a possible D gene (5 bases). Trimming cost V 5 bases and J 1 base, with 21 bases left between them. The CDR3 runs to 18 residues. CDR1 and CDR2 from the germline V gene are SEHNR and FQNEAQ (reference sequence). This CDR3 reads CASSGGALTFASNQPQHF. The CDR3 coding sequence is TGTGCCAGCAGCGGCGGGGCCTTAACTTTCGCGAGCAATCAGCCCCAGCATTTT.

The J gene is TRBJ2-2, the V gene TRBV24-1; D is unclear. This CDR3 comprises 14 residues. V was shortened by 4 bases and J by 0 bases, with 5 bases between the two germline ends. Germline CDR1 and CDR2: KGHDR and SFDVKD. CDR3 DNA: TGTGCCACCAGTGAGAGTACGAACACCGGGGAGCTGTTTTTT. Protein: CATSESTNTGELFF.

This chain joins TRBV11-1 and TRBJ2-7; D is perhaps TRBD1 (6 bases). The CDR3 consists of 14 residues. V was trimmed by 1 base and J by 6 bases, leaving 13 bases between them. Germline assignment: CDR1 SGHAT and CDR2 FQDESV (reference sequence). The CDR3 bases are TGTGCCAGCAGCTTAGTACAGGGCCTAACCGAGCAGTACTTC. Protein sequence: CASSLVQGLTEQYF.

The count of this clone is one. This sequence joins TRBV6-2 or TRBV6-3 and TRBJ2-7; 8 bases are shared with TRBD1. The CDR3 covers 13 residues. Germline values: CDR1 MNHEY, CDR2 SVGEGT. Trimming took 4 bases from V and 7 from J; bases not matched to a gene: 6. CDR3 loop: CASSSGQGWEQYF. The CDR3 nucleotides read TGTGCCAGCAGTTCCGGACAGGGTTGGGAGCAGTACTTC.

CDR3 DNA: TGTGCCAGCAGCTTAATGGGGGGTTCGAACACCGGGGAGCTGTTTTTT. Amino acids: CASSLMGGSNTGELFF. The chain has TRBV7-3 and TRBJ2-2; D might be TRBD2 (6 bases). With 1 base removed from V and 0 bases from J, the gap between germline ends came to 9 bases. The CDR3 runs to 16 residues. Looked up from germline, CDR1 is SGHTA and CDR2 is FQGTGA.

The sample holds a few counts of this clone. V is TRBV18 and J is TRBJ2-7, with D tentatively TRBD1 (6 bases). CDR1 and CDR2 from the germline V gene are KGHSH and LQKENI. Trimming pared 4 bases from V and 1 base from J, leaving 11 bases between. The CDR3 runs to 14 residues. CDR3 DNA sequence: TGTGCCAGCTCACAAACTACAGGGTCCTACGAGCAGTACTTC. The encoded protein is CASSQTTGSYEQYF.

The CDR3, as DNA: TGTGCCAGCAGTTTGGGACTAGCGGGAACCGAGACCCAGTACTTC. Protein product: CASSLGLAGTETQYF. The chain carries TRBV6-6 and TRBJ2-5, with 13 bases fitting TRBD2. From germline, CDR1 is MNHNY and CDR2 SVGAGI (reference sequence). J gave up 5 bases and V 4 bases, and 4 bases lay outside the gene matches. This CDR3 has 15 amino acids.

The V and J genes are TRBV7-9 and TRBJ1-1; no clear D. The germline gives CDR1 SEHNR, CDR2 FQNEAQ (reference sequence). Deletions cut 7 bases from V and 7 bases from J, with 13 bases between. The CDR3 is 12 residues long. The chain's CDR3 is CASTKGSNEAFF. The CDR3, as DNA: TGTGCCAGCACCAAGGGCAGTAATGAAGCTTTCTTT.